This T cell receptor (beta chain) was documented in a study of cytomegalovirus exposure and HLA in healthy donors. The CDR3 runs to 14 residues. V was pared by 4 bases and J by 6 bases, with 17 bases between. The V gene's germline CDR1 is SGHTS and CDR2 YDEGEE. 60 Vbeta and 13 Jbeta primers were used in PCR. The method was immunoSEQ multiplex PCR; TCRdb's version includes in-frame clones alone and lacks a portion of them. The sample has 150,000 to 200,000 clones, 79% seen once. The TCR comes from a woman aged 45 to 65 in good health and CMV-seronegative. This chain uses TRBV5-8 with TRBJ2-7, with D unclear. Sequenced input: PBMCs. As DNA, the CDR3 is TGTGCCAGCAGCCCACTGCCGATGGGCAGCGAGCAGTACTTC. It yields the protein CASSPLPMGSEQYF.